This T cell receptor (beta chain) came from a study of shared clonotypes between healthy human individuals. General study results and limits: Large depth notwithstanding, sorted-subset sequencing proved incomplete by rarefaction.

It was about 210 ng DNA, tens of thousands of T cell genomes, that sorted-subset replicate PCRs used. Methods used by the authors: As immunoSEQ supplied junction-only sequences (without quality scores), filtering differed. Profiled with immunoSEQ multiplex PCR; TCRdb holds only in-frame clones, not every one. D and trimming were read from the DNA, whereas the V and J calls and clone size are those reported in that table. The sample lists around 620,000 clones, roughly 95% occurring once. Germline CDR1 reads MDHEN; CDR2 reads SYDVKM. The CDR3 is made up of 14 amino acids. J gave up 6 bases and V 6 bases, and 7 bases lay outside the gene matches. Selected positively for CCR7 and CD45RO-negative, naive CD8 cells excluded terminally differentiated effector memory CD45RA+ cells. Worth noting for this clone: The antigen is undetermined. Other nucleotide sequences from this sample produce the same CDR3.

The source is a woman under 40 in good health. V gene TRBV28 combines with J gene TRBJ1-5; 8 bases map to TRBD1. Sequencing was done on a sample of naive CD8+ T cells sorted from blood. CDR3 DNA: TGTGCCAGCAGCCCTACAGGGGGAGGTCAGCCCCAGCATTTT. This gives the protein CASSPTGGGQPQHF.